The rows below give T cell receptor beta chains drawn from one sample of a study of T cells in Graves' hyperthyroidism and ophthalmopathy. TCRdb reprocessed the multiplex PCR reads via MiXCR and lists one record per CDR3 protein. Of approximately 740,000 distinct CDR3 sequences detected, around 15% appear once; the ten largest clones hold around 9.6%. The source material was blood. All receptors come from a woman younger than 35 with Graves' hyperthyroidism. The CDR3 runs from the conserved cysteine through the conserved F or W. Size is omitted from some rows. Given values are once, few, many or a class for expanded clones.

TRBJ1-2 | many | TRBV20-1 | CSAGTSTGGYTF
TRBJ2-7 | NA | TRBV14 | CASSQVTSEQYF
TRBJ2-7 | many | TRBV3-1 | CASSRTKAGEQYF
TRBJ1-4 | NA | TRBV29-1 | CSVGQSRDEKLFF
TRBJ1-1 | many | TRBV13 | CASSLTSGQGGNTEAFF
TRBJ2-3 | NA | TRBV5-5 | CASSLGRQAPDTQYF
TRBJ1-5 | many | TRBV7-8 | CASSLSNLGAGGYQPQHF
TRBJ2-4 | NA | TRBV6-9 | CACSYGGDRRNIQYF
TRBJ2-1 | few | TRBV20-1 | CSANGLAGDFNEQFF
TRBJ1-1 | NA | TRBV11-2 | CASSLRGRNSLEAFF
TRBJ1-1 | few | TRBV6-4 | CAGNSVVIPEAFF
TRBJ2-3 | once | TRBV5-5 | CASSGGLADTDTQYF
TRBJ2-1 | many | TRBV15 | CATSRRLAGVHEQFF
TRBJ2-1 | NA | TRBV20-1 | CSAIWLYNEQFF
TRBJ2-1 | few | TRBV4-3 | CASSQGYSFGYNEQFF
TRBJ1-5 | NA | TRBV7-9 | CASSSTNTGDQPQHF
TRBJ1-1 | few | TRBV7-9 | CASRRRGSLNTEAFF
TRBJ1-5 | few | TRBV29-1 | CSVGDGLSNQPQHF
TRBJ2-2 | NA | TRBV24-1 | CATSDLRDLGGELFF
TRBJ2-1 | few | TRBV18 | CATVIEGGPYNEQFF
TRBJ2-3 | many | TRBV24-1 | CATSDLAPGGPTGTDTQYF
TRBJ2-3 | many | TRBV11-2 | CASSLVYFTDTQYF
TRBJ1-5 | few | TRBV20-1 | CSAGPGYNQPQHF
TRBJ1-6 | many | TRBV11-2 | CASSTDRAYYNSPLHF